The 11 T cell receptor beta chains below come from one sample, sequenced in a study of patients and donors after allogeneic stem cell transplantation. TCRdb passed the RT-PCR reads through MiXCR, listing each CDR3 protein once. The sample lists hundreds of thousands of distinct CDR3 sequences, roughly 15% occurring once. What was sequenced was blood, either unsorted or a sorted T cell fraction (not recorded which). All receptors derive from a human donor who was either an allogeneic HSCT recipient or a stem cell or donor lymphocyte infusion donor (not recorded which). It is not recorded whose cells these are; they may come from a transplant donor.

This clonotype has more than one count but fewer than ten. Written as DNA, the CDR3 is TGTGCCTGGGGGGACAGGGCGTCTGGCTACACCTTC. Translation gives CAWGDRASGYTF. The chain couples TRBV30 to TRBJ1-2; TRBD1 agrees at 9 bases. With 5 bases clipped from V and 7 bases from J, the junction kept 5 bases outside the gene matches. The CDR3 sequence is 12 residues long. Germline V gene lookup returns CDR1 GTSNPN and CDR2 SVGIG (reference sequence).

J is TRBJ1-6 and V is TRBV25-1, with a possible D match to TRBD1 (5 bases). The CDR3 totals 19 residues. Trimming cost V 1 base and J 1 base, with 17 bases left between them. Germline loops: CDR1 MGHDK, CDR2 SYGVNS. As DNA, the CDR3 is TGTGCCAGCAGTGAATCCTATGGGGGGATGAGGTCCTATAATTCACCCCTCCACTTT. Its translation is CASSESYGGMRSYNSPLHF.

The rearrangement uses TRBV20-1 and TRBJ2-1; 7 nucleotides align to TRBD1. With 6 bases clipped from V and 3 bases from J, the junction kept 8 bases outside the gene matches. The germline V gene encodes CDR1 DFQATT and CDR2 SNEGSKA (reference sequence). This CDR3 has 14 residues. CDR3 loop: CSAEDRPDYNEQFF. In nucleotides, the CDR3 is TGCAGTGCCGAGGACAGGCCAGACTACAATGAGCAGTTCTTC.

This sequence joins TRBV20-1 and TRBJ2-5; D is possibly TRBD2 (6 bases). CDR3 size: 15 residues. V was clipped by 2 bases and J by 5 bases, with 18 bases between them. Germline lookup yields CDR1 DFQATT and CDR2 SNEGSKA (reference sequence). CDR3 sequence (DNA): TGCAGTGCTAGAAAGTCGGGACTTGCATCGGAGACCCAGTACTTC. It translates to CSARKSGLASETQYF.

This clonotype was observed a few times. The chain combines TRBV4-2 with TRBJ2-2; maybe TRBD1 (5 bases). Germline V gene sequence: CDR1 LGHNA, CDR2 YNFKEQ. V lost 0 bases and J lost 10, with 12 bases in between. The CDR3 sequence is 14 residues long. CDR3 sequence reads: CASSQDTGRLELFF. In DNA form, the CDR3 reads TGTGCCAGCAGCCAAGATACAGGAAGGCTGGAGCTGTTTTTT.

This clonotype was recorded many times. The chain employs TRBV4-3 and TRBJ1-2, with D possibly being TRBD1 (5 bases). Germline V gene sequence: CDR1 LGHNA, CDR2 YSLEER. V lost 0 bases to trimming and J lost 6 bases, with 23 bases between them. The CDR3 loop spans 18 amino acids. The CDR3 bases are TGCGCCAGCAGCCAAGATCGGGCGATGGAGGGGCTGATTAATGGCTACACCTTC. Its translation is CASSQDRAMEGLINGYTF.

This clonotype was seen ten or more times. V usage is TRBV29-1 and J usage is TRBJ1-3, with a possible D match to TRBD1 (6 bases). V was trimmed by 4 bases and J by 0 bases, leaving 10 bases between them. The germline CDR1 and CDR2 sequences are SQVTM and ANQGSEA. This CDR3 has 14 amino acids. CDR3 bases: TGCAGCGTTGCGGACAGAAACTCTGGAAACACCATATATTTT. Translated: CSVADRNSGNTIYF.

This clonotype showed up many times. A junction boundary mismatches the germline segment, possibly from a read error. The J gene is TRBJ2-5, the V gene TRBV5-1, with D tentatively TRBD2 (5 bases). The CDR3 has 11 amino acids. Germline V CDR1 and CDR2: SGHRS, YFSETQ. In DNA, the CDR3 is TGCGCCAGCAAAGGAGGAGAGGCCCAGTACTTC. It specifies CASKGGEAQYF.

This clonotype was seen a few times. The chain couples TRBV7-3 to TRBJ2-5; a weak D match, TRBD2 (6 bases). Germline V gene lookup returns CDR1 SGHTA and CDR2 FQGTGA. Trimming stripped 2 bases from V and 5 bases from J, with 15 bases between. This CDR3 is built from 15 residues. CDR3 loop: CASSLGGGSRETQYF. The CDR3 DNA sequence: TGTGCCAGCAGCTTAGGAGGAGGGAGTCGGGAGACCCAGTACTTC.

V and J are TRBV9 and TRBJ2-5; 8 bases match TRBD1. V trimming: 0 bases; J trimming: 4 bases; junction bases outside the gene matches: 11. CDR1 and CDR2 (germline): SGDLS, YYNGEE. The CDR3 totals 17 residues. The CDR3 nucleotides are TGTGCCAGCAGCGTAGTCGGAGGACAGGGAGGAATAGAGACCCAGTACTTC. Protein product: CASSVVGGQGGIETQYF.

In this sample, this clonotype turned up many times. The chain has TRBV7-9 and TRBJ2-3, with unresolved D. V was cut by 3 bases and J by 4 bases, with 11 bases left in between. The CDR3 loop spans 14 amino acids. CDR1 and CDR2 (germline): SEHNR, FQNEAQ (reference sequence). CDR3 sequence (DNA): TGTGCCAGCAGCTTCGTGGGGTCCCCAGATACGCAGTATTTT. This translates into CASSFVGSPDTQYF.